The 8 T cell receptor beta chains presented below share a single source sample, sequenced in a study of blood T cell repertoires in COVID-19. The repertoire was sequenced with immunoSEQ multiplex PCR; TCRdb's copy has only in-frame clones and lacks some. The sample comprises approximately 400,000 clones, 80% to 90% of which are singletons, and 1% to 1.5% rests with the top ten. Sequenced material: peripheral blood. Receptors were obtained from a man in his forties with acute or convalescent COVID-19.

V gene TRBV13 combines with J gene TRBJ1-3, with D maybe TRBD1 (5 bases). The CDR3 totals 18 residues. V shed 4 bases and J shed 0 bases, with 19 bases lying between them. Looked up from germline, CDR1 is PRHDT and CDR2 is FYEKMQ (reference sequence). The CDR3: CASSSRGRVQVSGNTIYF. The DNA for the CDR3 is TGTGCCAGCAGCTCTAGGGGCCGGGTACAGGTCTCTGGAAACACCATATATTTT. Using reference TRBV13 and TRBJ1-3 for the parts outside the CDR3, the full variable domain is AAGVIQSPRHLIKEKRETATLKCYPIPRHDTVYWYQQGPGQDPQFLISFYEKMQSDKGSIPDRFSAQQFSDYHSELNMSSLELGDSALYFCASSSRGRVQVSGNTIYFGEGSWLTVV.

This clone showed up just a few times. This rearrangement joins TRBV3-1 (or the pseudogene TRBV3-2) to TRBJ2-7, with D unclear. V lost 3 bases and J 0 bases, leaving 3 bases between the germline ends. The germline CDR1 and CDR2 sequences are LGHDT and YNNKEL (reference sequence). The CDR3 sequence is 12 residues long. CDR3 amino acids: CASSHLSYEQYF. The CDR3 DNA reads as TGTGCCAGCAGCCACCTCTCCTACGAGCAGTACTTC.

J is TRBJ1-2 and V is TRBV6-7, with 9 bases matching TRBD1. TRBV6-7 is marked as an open reading frame, function uncertain. The V gene end was trimmed by 11 bases and the J gene end by 4 bases; junction bases not matched to a gene: 14. The CDR3 is made up of 15 amino acids. The CDR3 DNA is TGTGCCCTCTCTTTTCGACAGGGGGATAGCTATGGCTACACCTTC. This codes for CALSFRQGDSYGYTF.

The rearrangement joins TRBV4-1 to TRBJ2-3; 10 bases are shared with TRBD2. The CDR3 extends over 16 amino acids. The junction had 6 bases not matched to a gene; V was cut back by 1 base and J by 5 bases. Germline V lookup: CDR1 MGHRA, CDR2 YSYEKL. The CDR3 reads CASSQGGRTSGDTQYF. DNA for the CDR3: TGCGCCAGCAGCCAAGGAGGCAGGACTAGCGGAGATACGCAGTATTTT.

V is TRBV7-3 and J is TRBJ2-3; 8 bases are a match to TRBD2. J gave up 3 bases and V 0 bases, and 5 bases lay outside the gene matches. CDR1 SGHTA and CDR2 FQGTGA come from the germline V gene. This CDR3 has 16 amino acids. CDR3 sequence reads: CASSLTSGGRTDTQYF. The CDR3 nucleotides are TGTGCCAGCAGCTTAACCAGCGGGGGTCGAACAGATACGCAGTATTTT.

The rearrangement joins TRBV18 to TRBJ2-5; 8 bases match TRBD1. The V gene end was trimmed by 0 bases and the J gene end by 4 bases; junction bases not matched to a gene: 4. This CDR3 has 15 amino acids. CDR1 is KGHSH and CDR2 is LQKENI in the germline V gene. In nucleotides, the CDR3 is TGTGCCAGCTCACCACCGGGACAGGATGCAGAGACCCAGTACTTC. This sequence encodes CASSPPGQDAETQYF.

J is TRBJ2-2 and V is TRBV11-3; TRBD2 is a possible D gene (5 bases). Trimming removed 3 bases at V and 8 bases at J, with 10 bases between. This CDR3 contains 13 residues. The germline V gene has CDR1 SGHNT and CDR2 YENEEA. The CDR3 DNA reads as TGTGCCAGCAGCTTCACTAGAAAGGGGGAGCTGTTTTTT. Translated, it gives CASSFTRKGELFF.

This sequence joins TRBV7-3 and TRBJ2-1; a weak D match, TRBD1 (6 bases). The CDR3 length is 13 residues. CDR1 is SGHTA and CDR2 is FQGTGA in the germline V gene. Between the trimmed V and J ends, which lost 5 bases and 9 bases, there was a span of 14 bases. CDR3 sequence (DNA): TGTGCCAGCAGCCCCGGGACAATTGGTGAGCAGTTCTTC. This encodes CASSPGTIGEQFF.